The 4 T cell receptor beta chains listed next were all sequenced from one sample in a study of T cells after yellow fever vaccination. TCRdb used MiXCR to reprocess the 5' RACE reads, holding one entry per CDR3 protein. The table lists a few hundred thousand distinct CDR3 sequences, 8.1% of them singletons. The sequencing here drew on PBMCs, taken roughly seven weeks after the first yellow fever vaccination. The receptors stem from a man between 18 and 29 years old who received the YFV17D yellow fever vaccine.

This clonotype was seen ten or more times. This rearrangement joins TRBV12-3 or TRBV12-4 to TRBJ1-4, with 7 bases lining up with TRBD1. V dropped 7 bases and J dropped 5; count of bases not matched to a gene: 7. This CDR3 contains 14 residues. The CDR3 region has the DNA TGTGCCAGCATCCGGACAGGAGGGAATGAAAAACTGTTTTTT. Amino acids: CASIRTGGNEKLFF.

The chain couples TRBV4-2 to TRBJ1-1, with D possibly being TRBD1 (6 bases). Trimming took off 0 bases at V and 4 bases at J, with 12 bases between the two ends. The V gene's germline CDR1 is LGHNA and CDR2 YNFKEQ. The CDR3 is 15 residues long. The CDR3 sequence: CASSQDRYRVTEAFF. DNA for the CDR3: TGTGCCAGCAGCCAAGATAGGTACAGGGTCACTGAAGCTTTCTTT.

There are many counts of this clonotype. The CDR3 reads CSVARGGWTDTQYF. CDR3 sequence (DNA): TGCAGTGTCGCACGGGGGGGTTGGACAGATACGCAGTATTTT. The chain links TRBV20-1 to TRBJ2-3, with 8 bases matching TRBD2. This CDR3 has 14 residues. CDR1 and CDR2 from the germline V gene are DFQATT and SNEGSKA (reference sequence). J gave up 3 bases and V 7 bases, and 9 bases lay outside the gene matches.

The chain carries TRBV7-9 and TRBJ1-1, with no clear D. Trimming took 5 bases from V and 1 from J, leaving 8 bases between them. Germline CDR1 and CDR2: SEHNR and FQNEAQ (reference sequence). This CDR3 contains 13 residues. CDR3 DNA sequence: TGTGCCAGCAGCGTTACTTCGAACACTGAAGCTTTCTTT. Residues: CASSVTSNTEAFF.